This TCR beta chain was identified in a study of blood T cell repertoires in COVID-19. Overall study: Samples came from the United States, Italy and Spain, spanning acute and convalescent COVID-19.

Germline trimming cut 5 bases from V and 9 bases from J; bases unmatched to any gene: 4. The CDR3 has 12 amino acids. From germline, CDR1 is SGHNT and CDR2 YENEEA. As handled by the study authors: Amplified reference gene primers provided the basis for estimating nucleated cell counts. Measured with immunoSEQ multiplex PCR; TCRdb has only the in-frame clones, and not every one. V, J and clone size are taken as reported in that table, and D and trimming were inferred from the DNA itself. The sample includes about 150,000 clones, 84% of them seen just once. This TCR came from a woman aged 50 to 60 in a cohort sampled during active or convalescent COVID-19. Material for sequencing was peripheral blood. The rearrangement joins TRBV11-3 to TRBJ2-1, with 7 nucleotides matching TRBD1. The CDR3 sequence: CASSRQGGEQFF. The CDR3 nucleotides read TGTGCCAGCAGCCGACAGGGCGGTGAGCAGTTCTTC.